This TCR beta chain is drawn from a study of T cells in localized non-small cell lung cancer. Study-level points and caveats: Researchers found a median around 57 of the top 100 tumor clones in adjacent lung. The highest T cell clonality was in uninvolved adjacent lung, above tumor. Heterogeneity remains possible because sequencing was limited to only one tumor region. With higher T cell density in blood came longer overall survival.

The data were produced by immunoSEQ multiplex PCR, yet TCRdb's version contains in-frame clones alone and is incomplete. The repertoire holds 45,000 to 60,000 clones, with around 82% as singletons. Concerning this clone: Its antigen is unknown.

This CDR3 comprises 16 residues. The TCR was taken from a woman aged 35 to 70 with stage II lung adenocarcinoma. The rearrangement joins TRBV1 to TRBJ1-2. TRBV1 is reported as a pseudogene. The sample here was PBMCs, taken before any cancer treatment. The CDR3 loop is CTSRRDVVRKTYGYTF. The CDR3 DNA follows: TGCACCAGCAGGCGAGATGTTGTGCGAAAGACCTATGGCTACACCTTC.